This T cell receptor (beta chain) came from a study of OX40 agonist ivuxolimab in advanced cancers. Whole-study results and caveats: No antigen was identified for the clonally expanded peripheral T cells. With doses of 0.1-3.0 mg/kg, partial responders showed among the lowest clonal expansion.

Peripheral blood came from all dose cohorts at three timepoints. Germline CDR1 reads GTSNPN; CDR2 reads SVGIG (reference sequence). With 2 bases clipped from V and 8 bases from J, the junction kept 10 bases outside the gene matches. This CDR3 has 15 amino acids. This table comes from immunoSEQ multiplex PCR, and its TCRdb copy is limited to in-frame clones, with some not included. Of roughly 100,000 clones listed, roughly 89% were seen once; the top ten hold more than 0.15%. With respect to this clone: The antigen is not known.

This chain links TRBV30 with TRBJ2-4, with 9 bases identical to TRBD1. Sequencing was performed on CD4+ or CD8+ T cells sorted from blood, taken in a trial of the OX40 agonist ivuxolimab. The clonotype was recovered from an adult with an advanced solid tumor such as melanoma, head and neck, liver or kidney cancer. The CDR3 sequence is CAWSLSLGQGHIQYF. The CDR3, as DNA: TGTGCCTGGAGTCTCTCCTTGGGACAGGGTCACATTCAGTACTTC.